The following is a T cell receptor beta chain sequence with its context. Germline CDR1 reads MNHNS; CDR2 reads SASEGT. The CDR3 sequence is 16 residues long. Trimming stripped 5 bases from V and 3 bases from J, with 16 bases between. These data originate in a study of blood T cell repertoires in COVID-19. Overall study: Specimens from acute and convalescent COVID-19 originated in the United States, Italy and Spain. The cDNA or gDNA used as material had been derived from T cells, B-cell-depleted T cells, or PBMCs.

Original handling: Amplification of reference gene primers provided the estimated nucleated cell counts. Using immunoSEQ multiplex PCR, the repertoire was profiled, and TCRdb retains in-frame clones only, with some absent. V and J calls and clone size are copied from that table; D and trimming were computed from the DNA. The sample holds a few hundred thousand clones, around nine tenths seen once. The TCR sequence derives from a man aged 50-60 years with active or convalescent COVID-19. Sequencing input: peripheral blood. The genes are TRBV6-1 and TRBJ1-4; D may be TRBD1 (6 bases). The CDR3 loop is CASSKGTGRANEKLFF. CDR3 bases: TGTGCCAGCAGTAAAGGAACAGGGAGAGCTAATGAAAAACTGTTTTTT.